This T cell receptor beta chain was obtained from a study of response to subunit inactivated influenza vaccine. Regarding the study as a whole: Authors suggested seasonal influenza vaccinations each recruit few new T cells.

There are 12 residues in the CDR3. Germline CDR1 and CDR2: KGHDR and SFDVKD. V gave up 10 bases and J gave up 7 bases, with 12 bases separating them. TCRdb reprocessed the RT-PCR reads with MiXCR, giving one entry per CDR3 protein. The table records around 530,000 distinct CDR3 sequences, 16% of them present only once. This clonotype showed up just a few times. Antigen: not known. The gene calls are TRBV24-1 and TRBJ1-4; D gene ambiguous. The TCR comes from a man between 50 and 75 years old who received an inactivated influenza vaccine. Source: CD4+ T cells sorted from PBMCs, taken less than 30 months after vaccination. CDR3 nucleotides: TGTGCCACTGCTGACGGGAGTGAAAAACTGTTTTTT. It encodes CATADGSEKLFF.